This T cell receptor beta chain came from a study of PD-L1 blockade in urothelial cancer. Method: immunoSEQ multiplex PCR; TCRdb's copy keeps in-frame clones and lacks some. The table lists 87,000 or so clones, about 83% of them singletons. After removal of 8 bases from V and 4 bases from J, the junction contained 3 bases not matched to a gene. CDR1 and CDR2 from the germline V gene are LNHDA and SQIVND (reference sequence). The CDR3 totals 13 residues. The time point here: pretreatment peripheral blood. The chain employs TRBV19 and TRBJ1-5; TRBD1 matches at 9 bases. The input for sequencing was PBMCs, taken around atezolizumab (anti-PD-L1) treatment. The source is a man in his 60s with urothelial cancer. CDR3 sequence: CASSGTGNQPQHF. The CDR3 DNA reads as TGTGCCAGTTCCGGGACAGGGAATCAGCCCCAGCATTTT.